The present entry profiles one T cell receptor beta chain with its context. This clonotype has just a few counts. What this receptor recognizes is not known. No quality values exist for individual bases; no much larger clone is one base distant. The method was PCR. These reads were obtained on an Illumina HiSeq 2500. Unique molecular identifiers were incorporated into TCR beta cDNA libraries to reduce PCR and sequencing biases. Roughly 500,000 cDNA molecules were obtained for every 1 to 10 million input T cells, so each molecule roughly corresponded to one T cell. Patient libraries were prepared and sequenced with the same protocol used for the earlier healthy control dataset. Within a given batch, samples were prepared together, multiplexed and sequenced on the same HiSeq lane. As for how the authors treated the data: MIGEC handled the raw barcoded reads, throwing out single-read molecular identifier groups before consensus assembly and CDR3 extraction. VDJtools was used for post-analysis of the clonotype tables, and diversity was normalized by down-sampling every dataset to the size of the smallest sample. Repertoire overlap clustering matched CDR3 amino acid but not nucleotide sequences to correct batch-related cross-sample contamination. In-frame beta chains were kept once TCRdb had trimmed the public reads at Q25 with fastp and called clones with MiXCR. Here each entry gathers all rows of one CDR3 protein and keeps the most common genes and DNA. For this entry, the V and J calls and clone size follow TCRdb and not the study's own pipeline. Within this sample are approximately 730,000 distinct CDR3 sequences, with 46% of them counted one time only. Roughly 5% of the sample is held by the ten biggest clonotypes.

This sample was taken from a study of post-analysis software for immune sequencing data (dated by TCRdb to 2013 to 2016). About the investigation overall: Relapsing-remitting, secondary progressive and progressive-relapsing multiple sclerosis were recorded as disease courses, and subtype annotation was lacking for some patients. The patient repertoires were compared against around 11 previously published healthy control repertoires obtained from donors aged roughly 6 to 28 years. A subset of samples was prepared in parallel using single-end sample barcoding, then pooled and co-amplified after Illumina adapter ligation. Results the study describes overall, beyond this receptor: The control group was slightly older than the multiple sclerosis patient group. A few TRBV segments, including TRBV5-6, TRBV5-1 and TRBV20-1, were significantly more frequent in patients than controls. Strong co-clustering of samples prepared in the same batch was shown by direct clustering with F measure, prompting a batch-effect correction. Significantly lower normalized Chao1 diversity was found in multiple sclerosis patients than in controls, suggesting substantial peripheral T-cell clonal expansion.

TCR beta repertoires were profiled from peripheral blood of 13 young patients with multiple sclerosis to demonstrate the VDJtools post-analysis software. Multiple sclerosis patients were children and adolescents aged 6 to 15 years. From cysteine to phenylalanine, the CDR3 is 12 amino acids long. Only the CDR3 DNA stays, 36 bases, in frame from base 1. V is clipped by 7 bases and J by 8 bases, and the sequence between their germline boundaries is 13 bases long. Per the germline V gene, LGHNA is the CDR1 and YSLEER is the CDR2. The receptor was derived from a girl under 18 with multiple sclerosis. The sequenced sample was blood. The chain uses TRBV4-3 and TRBJ2-3; the D gene cannot be named for sure. The DNA sequence is TGCGCCAGCACCACGCTGGACCGTACGCAGTATTTT. The encoded protein is CASTTLDRTQYF.